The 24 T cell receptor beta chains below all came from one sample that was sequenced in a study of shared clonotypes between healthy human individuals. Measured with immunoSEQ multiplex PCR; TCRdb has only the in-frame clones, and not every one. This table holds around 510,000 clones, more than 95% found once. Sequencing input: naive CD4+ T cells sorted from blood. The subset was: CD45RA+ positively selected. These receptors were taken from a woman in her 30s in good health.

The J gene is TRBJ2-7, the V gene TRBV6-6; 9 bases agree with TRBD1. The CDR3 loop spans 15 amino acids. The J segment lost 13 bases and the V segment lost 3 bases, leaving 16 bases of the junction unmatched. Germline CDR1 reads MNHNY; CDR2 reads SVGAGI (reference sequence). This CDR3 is CASSYLGQGEVECYF. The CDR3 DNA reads TGTGCCAGCAGTTATTTGGGACAGGGAGAGGTAGAGTGCTACTTC.

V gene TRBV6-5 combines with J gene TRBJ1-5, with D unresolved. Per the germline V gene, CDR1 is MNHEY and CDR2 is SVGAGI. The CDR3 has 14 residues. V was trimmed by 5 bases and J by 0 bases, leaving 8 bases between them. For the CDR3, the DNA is TGTGCCAGCAGTCCAGCTGATAGCAATCAGCCCCAGCATTTT. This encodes CASSPADSNQPQHF.

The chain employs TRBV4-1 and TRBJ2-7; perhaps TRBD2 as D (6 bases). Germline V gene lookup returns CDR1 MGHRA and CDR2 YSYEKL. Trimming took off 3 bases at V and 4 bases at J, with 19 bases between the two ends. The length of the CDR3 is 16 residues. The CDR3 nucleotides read TGCGCCAGCAGCCAGGTTGGGCGGGAACTATCATACGAGCAGTACTTC. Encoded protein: CASSQVGRELSYEQYF.

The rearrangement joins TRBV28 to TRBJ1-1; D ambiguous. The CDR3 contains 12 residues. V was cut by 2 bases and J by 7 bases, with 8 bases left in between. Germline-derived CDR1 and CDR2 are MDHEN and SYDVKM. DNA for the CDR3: TGTGCCAGCAGTTTAAGGAGGGATGAAGCTTTCTTT. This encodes CASSLRRDEAFF.

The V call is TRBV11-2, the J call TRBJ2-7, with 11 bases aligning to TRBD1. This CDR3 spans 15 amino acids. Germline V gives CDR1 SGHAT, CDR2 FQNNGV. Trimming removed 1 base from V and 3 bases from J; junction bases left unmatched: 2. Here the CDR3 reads CASSLGTGGLYEQYF. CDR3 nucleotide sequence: TGTGCCAGCAGCTTAGGGACAGGGGGCCTCTACGAGCAGTACTTC.

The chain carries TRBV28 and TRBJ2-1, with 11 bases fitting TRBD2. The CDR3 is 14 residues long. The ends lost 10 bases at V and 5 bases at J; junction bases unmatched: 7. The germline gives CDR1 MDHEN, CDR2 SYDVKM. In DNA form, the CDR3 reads TGTGCCACAATCGGGACTAGCGGAAACAATGAGCAGTTCTTC. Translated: CATIGTSGNNEQFF.

As DNA, the CDR3 is TGTGCCAGCTTTATCGGACCGGGACAGGATAATTCACCCCTCCACTTT. Protein product: CASFIGPGQDNSPLHF. V usage is TRBV28 and J usage is TRBJ1-6; 8 nucleotides align to TRBD1. The V and J ends lost 8 bases and 5 bases, in that order; junction bases with no gene match: 11. The germline V gene has CDR1 MDHEN and CDR2 SYDVKM. There are 16 residues in the CDR3.

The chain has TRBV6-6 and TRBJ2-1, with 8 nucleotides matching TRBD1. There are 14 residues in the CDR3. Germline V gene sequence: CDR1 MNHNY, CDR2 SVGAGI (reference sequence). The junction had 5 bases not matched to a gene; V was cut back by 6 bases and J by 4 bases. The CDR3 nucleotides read TGTGCCAGCAGCCCCCGGACAGGGTACAATGAGCAGTTCTTC. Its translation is CASSPRTGYNEQFF.

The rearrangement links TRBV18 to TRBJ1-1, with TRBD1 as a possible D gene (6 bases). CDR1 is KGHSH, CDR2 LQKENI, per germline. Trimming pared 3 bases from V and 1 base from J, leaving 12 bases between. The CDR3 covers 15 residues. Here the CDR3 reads CASSPIGTQNTEAFF. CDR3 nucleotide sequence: TGTGCCAGCTCACCGATAGGGACACAGAACACTGAAGCTTTCTTT.

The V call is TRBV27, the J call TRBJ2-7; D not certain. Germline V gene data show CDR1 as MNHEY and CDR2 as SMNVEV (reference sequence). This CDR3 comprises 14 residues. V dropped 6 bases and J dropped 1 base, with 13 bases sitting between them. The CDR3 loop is CASRPRGASYEQYF. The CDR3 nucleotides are TGTGCCAGCAGACCCCGAGGCGCGTCCTACGAGCAGTACTTC.

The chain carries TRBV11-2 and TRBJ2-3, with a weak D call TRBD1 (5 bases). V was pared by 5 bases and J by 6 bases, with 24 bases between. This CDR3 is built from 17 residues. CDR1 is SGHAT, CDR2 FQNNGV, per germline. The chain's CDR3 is CASSPWEGWGVIDTQYF. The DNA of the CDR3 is TGTGCCAGCAGCCCATGGGAAGGGTGGGGCGTCATTGATACGCAGTATTTT. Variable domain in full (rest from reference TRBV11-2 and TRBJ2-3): EAGVAQSPRYKIIEKRQSVAFWCNPISGHATLYWYQQILGQGPKLLIQFQNNGVVDDSQLPKDRFSAERLKGVDSTLKIQPAKLEDSAVYLCASSPWEGWGVIDTQYFGPGTRLTVL.

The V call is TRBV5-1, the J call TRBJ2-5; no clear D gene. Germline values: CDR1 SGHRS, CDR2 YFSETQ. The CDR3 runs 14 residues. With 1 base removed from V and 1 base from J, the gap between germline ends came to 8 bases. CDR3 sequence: CASSLNAVQETQYF. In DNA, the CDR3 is TGCGCCAGCAGCTTGAACGCAGTCCAAGAGACCCAGTACTTC.

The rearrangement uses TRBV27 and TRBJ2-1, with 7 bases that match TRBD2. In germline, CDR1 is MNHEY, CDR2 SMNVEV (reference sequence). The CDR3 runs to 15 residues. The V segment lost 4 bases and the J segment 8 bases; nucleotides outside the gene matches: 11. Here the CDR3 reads CASSSRVGGRHEQFF. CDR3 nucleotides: TGTGCCAGCAGTTCCCGTGTTGGCGGGAGACATGAGCAGTTCTTC.

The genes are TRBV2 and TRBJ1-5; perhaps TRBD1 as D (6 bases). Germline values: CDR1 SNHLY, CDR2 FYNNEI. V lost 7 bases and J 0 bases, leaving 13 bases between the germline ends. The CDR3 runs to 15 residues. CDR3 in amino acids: CASNRQATSNQPQHF. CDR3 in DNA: TGTGCCAGCAACAGACAGGCGACTAGCAATCAGCCCCAGCATTTT.

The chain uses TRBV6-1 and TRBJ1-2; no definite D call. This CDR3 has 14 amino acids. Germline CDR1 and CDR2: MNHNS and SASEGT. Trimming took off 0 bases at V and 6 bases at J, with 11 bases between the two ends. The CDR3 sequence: CASSEAGAEDGYTF. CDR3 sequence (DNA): TGTGCCAGCAGTGAAGCAGGCGCCGAGGATGGCTACACCTTC.

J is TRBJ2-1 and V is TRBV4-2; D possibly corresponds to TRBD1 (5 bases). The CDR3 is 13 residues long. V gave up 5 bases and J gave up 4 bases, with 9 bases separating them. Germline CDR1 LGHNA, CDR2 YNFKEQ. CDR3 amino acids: CASSLRGYNEQFF. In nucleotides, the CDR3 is TGTGCCAGCAGCTTAAGGGGTTACAATGAGCAGTTCTTC.

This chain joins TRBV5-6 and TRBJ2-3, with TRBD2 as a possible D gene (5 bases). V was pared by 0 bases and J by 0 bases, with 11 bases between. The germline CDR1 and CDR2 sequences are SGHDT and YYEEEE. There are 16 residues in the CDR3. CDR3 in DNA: TGTGCCAGCAGCTTGGGTGCGGGTGCTAGCACAGATACGCAGTATTTT. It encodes CASSLGAGASTDTQYF.

The DNA for the CDR3 is TGTGCCAGCTCACTGACCGGCGGGGGACTTAATGAAAAACTGTTTTTT. It translates to CASSLTGGGLNEKLFF. V and J are TRBV18 and TRBJ1-4; a possible D gene is TRBD1 (5 bases). The V gene lost 4 bases and the J gene lost 4 bases, with 16 bases spanning the gap. There are 16 residues in the CDR3. The germline V gene has CDR1 KGHSH and CDR2 LQKENI.

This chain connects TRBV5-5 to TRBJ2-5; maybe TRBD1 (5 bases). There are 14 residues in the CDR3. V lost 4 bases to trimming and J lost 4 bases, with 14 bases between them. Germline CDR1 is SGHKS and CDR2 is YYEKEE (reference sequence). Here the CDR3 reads CASSPTGMGETQYF. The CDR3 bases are TGTGCCAGCAGCCCCACAGGTATGGGAGAGACCCAGTACTTC. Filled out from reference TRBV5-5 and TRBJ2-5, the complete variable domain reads DAGVTQSPTHLIKTRGQQVTLRCSPISGHKSVSWYQQVLGQGPQFIFQYYEKEERGRGNFPDRFSARQFPNYSSELNVNALLLGDSALYLCASSPTGMGETQYFGPGTRLLVL.

Here the CDR3 reads CASSLKGTGVQLGYEQYF. DNA of the CDR3: TGCGCCAGCAGCTTAAAGGGGACAGGGGTTCAGTTGGGCTACGAGCAGTACTTC. The V call is TRBV5-1, the J call TRBJ2-7; 10 bases agree with TRBD1. Germline lookup yields CDR1 SGHRS and CDR2 YFSETQ. Trimming at V came to 2 bases and at J to 3 bases, leaving 14 bases not matched to a gene. The CDR3 totals 18 residues.

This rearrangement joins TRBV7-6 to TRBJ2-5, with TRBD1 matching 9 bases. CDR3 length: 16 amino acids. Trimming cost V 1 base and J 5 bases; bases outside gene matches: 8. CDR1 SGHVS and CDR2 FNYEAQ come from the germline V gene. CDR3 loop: CASSLGGQGRWETQYF. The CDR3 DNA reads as TGTGCCAGCAGCTTAGGGGGACAGGGACGGTGGGAGACCCAGTACTTC.

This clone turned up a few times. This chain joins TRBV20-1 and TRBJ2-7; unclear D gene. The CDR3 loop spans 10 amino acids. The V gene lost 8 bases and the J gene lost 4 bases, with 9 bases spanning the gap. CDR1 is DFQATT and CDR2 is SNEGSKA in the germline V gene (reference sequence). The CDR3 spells CSFAGYEQYF. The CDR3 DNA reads TGCAGTTTCGCCGGGTACGAGCAGTACTTC.

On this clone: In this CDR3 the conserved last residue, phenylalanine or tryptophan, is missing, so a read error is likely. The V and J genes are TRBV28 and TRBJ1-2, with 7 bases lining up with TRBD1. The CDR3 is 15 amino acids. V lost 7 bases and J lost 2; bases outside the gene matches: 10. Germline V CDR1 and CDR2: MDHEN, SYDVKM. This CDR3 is CASNAGTAINYGYTL. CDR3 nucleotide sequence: TGTGCCAGCAACGCCGGGACAGCAATAAACTATGGCTACACCCTC.

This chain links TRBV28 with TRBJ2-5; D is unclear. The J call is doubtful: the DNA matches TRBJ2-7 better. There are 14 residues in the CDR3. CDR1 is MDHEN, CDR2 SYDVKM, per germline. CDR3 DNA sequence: TGTGCCAGCAGGACGGTCCACAGCTCCTACGAGCAGTACTTC. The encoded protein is CASRTVHSSYEQYF.